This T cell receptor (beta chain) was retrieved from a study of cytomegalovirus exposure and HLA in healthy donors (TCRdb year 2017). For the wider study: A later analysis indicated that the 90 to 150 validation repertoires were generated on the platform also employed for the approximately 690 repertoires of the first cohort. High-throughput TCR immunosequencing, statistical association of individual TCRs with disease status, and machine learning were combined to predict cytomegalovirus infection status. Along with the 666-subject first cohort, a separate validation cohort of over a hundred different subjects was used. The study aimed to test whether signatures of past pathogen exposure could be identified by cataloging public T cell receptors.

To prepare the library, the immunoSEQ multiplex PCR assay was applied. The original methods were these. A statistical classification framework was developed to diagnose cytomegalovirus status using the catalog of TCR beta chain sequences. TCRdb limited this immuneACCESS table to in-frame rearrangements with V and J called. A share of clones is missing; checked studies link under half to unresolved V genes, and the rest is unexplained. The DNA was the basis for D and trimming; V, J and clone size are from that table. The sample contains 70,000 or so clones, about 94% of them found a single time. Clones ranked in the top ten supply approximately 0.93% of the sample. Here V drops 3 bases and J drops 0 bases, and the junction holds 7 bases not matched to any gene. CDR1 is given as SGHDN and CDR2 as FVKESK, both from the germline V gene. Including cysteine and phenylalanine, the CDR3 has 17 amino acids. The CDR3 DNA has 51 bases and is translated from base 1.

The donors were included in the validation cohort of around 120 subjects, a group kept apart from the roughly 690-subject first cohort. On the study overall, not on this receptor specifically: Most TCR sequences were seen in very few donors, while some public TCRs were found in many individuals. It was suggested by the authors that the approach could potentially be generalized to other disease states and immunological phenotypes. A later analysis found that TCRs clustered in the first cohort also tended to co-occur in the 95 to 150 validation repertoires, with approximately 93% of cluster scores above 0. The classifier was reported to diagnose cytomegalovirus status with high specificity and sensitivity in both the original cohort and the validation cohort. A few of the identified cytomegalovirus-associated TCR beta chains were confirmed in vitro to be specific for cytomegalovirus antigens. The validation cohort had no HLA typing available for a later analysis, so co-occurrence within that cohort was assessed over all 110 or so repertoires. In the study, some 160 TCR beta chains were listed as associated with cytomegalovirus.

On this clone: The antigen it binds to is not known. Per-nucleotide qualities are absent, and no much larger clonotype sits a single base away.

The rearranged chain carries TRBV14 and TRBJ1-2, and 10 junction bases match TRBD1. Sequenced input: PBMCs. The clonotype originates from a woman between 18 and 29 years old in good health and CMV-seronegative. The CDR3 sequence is CASSHRDRGFPNYGYTF. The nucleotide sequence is TGTGCCAGCAGCCACCGGGACAGGGGCTTTCCTAACTATGGCTACACCTTC. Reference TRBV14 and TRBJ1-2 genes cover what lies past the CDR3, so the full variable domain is EAGVTQFPSHSVIEKGQTVTLRCDPISGHDNLYWYRRVMGKEIKFLLHFVKESKQDESGMPNNRFLAERTGGTYSTLKVQPAELEDSGVYFCASSHRDRGFPNYGYTFGSGTRLTVV.